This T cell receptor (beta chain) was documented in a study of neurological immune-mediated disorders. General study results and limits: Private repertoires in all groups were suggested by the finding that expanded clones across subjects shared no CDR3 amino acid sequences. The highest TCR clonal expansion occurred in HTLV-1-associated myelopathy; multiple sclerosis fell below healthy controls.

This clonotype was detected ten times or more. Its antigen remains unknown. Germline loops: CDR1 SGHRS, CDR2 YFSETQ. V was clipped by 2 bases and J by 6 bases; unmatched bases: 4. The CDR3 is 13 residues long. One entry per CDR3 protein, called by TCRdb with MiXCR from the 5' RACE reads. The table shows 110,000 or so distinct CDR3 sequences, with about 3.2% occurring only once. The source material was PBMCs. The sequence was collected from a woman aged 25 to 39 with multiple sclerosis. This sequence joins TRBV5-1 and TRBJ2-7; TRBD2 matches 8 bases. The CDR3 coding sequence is TGCGCCAGCAGCTTCGATAGCGGGGTCGAGCAGTACTTC. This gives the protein CASSFDSGVEQYF.